The present entry profiles one T cell receptor beta chain with its context. The source of the sample is a study of blood T cell repertoires in COVID-19. In germline, CDR1 is SEHNR, CDR2 FQNEAQ (reference sequence). The CDR3 contains 15 residues. Losses at the gene ends were 5 bases for V and 1 base for J; bases not matched to a gene: 7. Original data processing: Amplifying reference gene primers gave estimates of nucleated cell counts. The method was immunoSEQ multiplex PCR; TCRdb's version includes in-frame clones alone and lacks a portion of them. Clone size and V and J calls were adopted from that table, with D and trimming inferred from the DNA. The sample lists roughly 200,000 clones; approximately 85% were seen once. Participant age was about 18 to 100 years, and participants resided in 25 or so US areas. Participant-given clinical history determined each cohort assignment. Recovered status applied to Cohort 3 donors who had two consecutive negative PCRs. It also applied to those with clearance or with symptom resolution.

This sequence was found in a man aged 35 to 55 who had recovered from COVID-19. Sequencing was carried out using PBMCs or T cells enriched from blood (not recorded which). This sequence joins TRBV7-9 and TRBJ2-7; 8 bases line up with TRBD1. CDR3 in amino acids: CASSPGGGLSYEQYF. CDR3 in DNA: TGTGCCAGCAGCCCAGGGGGCGGGCTTTCCTACGAGCAGTACTTC.